The present TCR beta chain was sequenced within a study of human T cells and chemical hapten exposure. This sample's time point: healthy volunteer bleed at 2 weeks. The template was total RNA from unfractionated whole blood. V shed 2 bases and J shed 2 bases, with 9 bases lying between them. This CDR3 has 14 residues. Germline-derived CDR1 and CDR2 are SGDLS and YYNGEE. This clonotype was seen repeatedly, ten times or more. Unique molecular identifiers were attached to individual cDNA molecules during library preparation. TCRdb reanalysed the RACE reads using MiXCR and keeps one entry per CDR3 protein. The sample holds tens of thousands of distinct CDR3 sequences; roughly 8.5% are singletons and the top ten take 2.5% to 3.5%.

Sequencing input: whole blood. This receptor was taken from a female donor in good health. Some clones in this sample may be carry-over from other donors' samples. The chain is built from TRBV9 and TRBJ2-3; TRBD2 is a possible D gene (6 bases). The CDR3 nucleotides are TGTGCCAGCAGCGTGACTAGAAACACAGATACGCAGTATTTT. Translating it yields CASSVTRNTDTQYF.